Listed here are 12 T cell receptor beta chains from one sample, sequenced in a study of response to subunit inactivated influenza vaccine. TCRdb analysed the RT-PCR reads with MiXCR anew, one entry per CDR3 protein. The table has just over 300,000 distinct CDR3 sequences, around 22% seen once. This specimen consisted of PBMCs from blood, obtained 21 months after vaccination. The receptors come from a man between 50 and 69 years old who received an inactivated influenza vaccine.

V and J are TRBV4-1 and TRBJ2-1, with a tentative D call TRBD2 (6 bases). CDR3 size: 16 residues. Germline lookup yields CDR1 MGHRA and CDR2 YSYEKL. The germline V and J ends were trimmed by 0 bases and 1 base, with 10 bases remaining between them. The CDR3 sequence: CASSQDSGVSYNEQFF. CDR3 nucleotide sequence: TGCGCCAGCAGCCAAGATTCGGGGGTTTCCTACAATGAGCAGTTCTTC.

The V call is TRBV20-1, the J call TRBJ1-5, with TRBD1 matching 7 bases. CDR1 is DFQATT, CDR2 SNEGSKA, per germline (reference sequence). The trim removed 4 bases at V and 4 bases at J, leaving 7 bases unmatched. The CDR3 loop spans 14 amino acids. CDR3 nucleotide sequence: TGCAGTGCTACAAAGGACAGGAGAAATCAGCCCCAGCATTTT. Translation: CSATKDRRNQPQHF.

The V and J genes are TRBV10-2 and TRBJ2-7; D gene ambiguous. Trimming stripped 0 bases from V and 2 bases from J, with 2 bases between. This CDR3 spans 12 amino acids. Germline V gene sequence: CDR1 WSHSY, CDR2 SAAADI. Here the CDR3 reads CASSESTYEQYF. DNA for the CDR3: TGCGCCAGCAGTGAGTCGACCTACGAGCAGTACTTC.

J is TRBJ2-7 and V is TRBV10-3, with 10 bases matching TRBD1. Per the germline V gene, CDR1 is ENHRY and CDR2 is SYGVKD. The CDR3 sequence is 12 residues long. V shed 10 bases, J shed 1 base, and the junction held 1 base outside the gene matches. As DNA, the CDR3 is TGTGCCACGGGACAGGGGTCCTACGAGCAGTACTTC. Translating it yields CATGQGSYEQYF.

The rearrangement links TRBV5-1 to TRBJ1-1; TRBD1 agrees at 9 bases. CDR1 SGHRS and CDR2 YFSETQ come from the germline V gene. Losses at the gene ends were 0 bases for V and 5 bases for J; bases not matched to a gene: 2. This CDR3 comprises 14 residues. The CDR3 sequence: CASSLGGTGTEAFF. The CDR3 DNA reads as TGCGCCAGCAGCTTGGGCGGGACAGGGACTGAAGCTTTCTTT.

The table lists this clonotype with many counts. V and J are TRBV7-6 and TRBJ1-6; tentative D call: TRBD1 (6 bases). In germline, CDR1 is SGHVS, CDR2 FNYEAQ. This CDR3 has 15 amino acids. V dropped 4 bases and J dropped 7 bases, with 14 bases sitting between them. The chain's CDR3 is CASSSRTVGNSPLHF. CDR3 in DNA: TGTGCCAGCAGCTCCCGGACAGTTGGGAATTCACCCCTCCACTTT.

This clonotype was counted between two and nine times. The genes are TRBV30 and TRBJ2-6; TRBD1 matches 9 bases. This CDR3 comprises 21 residues. CDR1 GTSNPN and CDR2 SVGIG come from the germline V gene (reference sequence). J was trimmed by 4 bases and V by 2 bases; bases with no gene match: 21. CDR3 nucleotide sequence: TGTGCCTGGAGTCATCTTGGTATTTTCACACAGGGGGCGGCAGGGGCCAACGTCCTGACTTTC. It encodes CAWSHLGIFTQGAAGANVLTF.

J is TRBJ1-1 and V is TRBV15; 7 nucleotides align to TRBD1. This CDR3 is built from 18 residues. Germline-derived CDR1 and CDR2 are LNHNV and YYDKDF (reference sequence). V was clipped by 3 bases and J by 1 base; unmatched bases: 14. The CDR3 loop is CATSRRPVAEGANTEAFF. CDR3 nucleotide sequence: TGTGCCACCAGCAGGCGACCTGTCGCCGAGGGGGCGAACACTGAAGCTTTCTTT.

The sample holds many counts of this clonotype. This chain joins TRBV20-1 and TRBJ2-5; D might be TRBD1 (5 bases). This CDR3 has 13 residues. Looked up from germline, CDR1 is DFQATT and CDR2 is SNEGSKA (reference sequence). CDR3 region: CSGLGPFKETQYF. The CDR3 bases are TGCAGCGGCCTGGGGCCTTTCAAGGAGACCCAGTACTTC.

This clonotype has only a few counts. The chain carries TRBV12-3 or TRBV12-4 and TRBJ1-1; 7 positions agree with TRBD1. There are 14 residues in the CDR3. The ends lost 6 bases at V and 1 base at J; junction bases unmatched: 5. CDR3 DNA: TGTGCCAGCAGAGCGACAGGGAAGAACACTGAAGCTTTCTTT. It codes for CASRATGKNTEAFF.

In this sample, this clonotype turned up a few times. This rearrangement joins TRBV14 to TRBJ1-1; 7 nucleotides match TRBD1. Germline V gene lookup returns CDR1 SGHDN and CDR2 FVKESK. The CDR3 is 15 amino acids. The V segment lost 4 bases and the J segment 2 bases; nucleotides outside the gene matches: 7. The CDR3 reads CASSLDRAFNTEAFF. Here the CDR3 DNA reads TGTGCCAGCAGCCTTGACAGGGCGTTTAACACTGAAGCTTTCTTT.

V usage is TRBV7-2 and J usage is TRBJ2-3, with 7 bases identical to TRBD1. The germline gives CDR1 SGHTA, CDR2 FQGNSA. The trim removed 2 bases at V and 2 bases at J, leaving 10 bases unmatched. The CDR3 runs to 17 residues. The CDR3 DNA is TGTGCCAGCAGCTTAACCGGGACAGTCACTTCCACAGATACGCAGTATTTT. This sequence encodes CASSLTGTVTSTDTQYF. The whole variable domain, filled in from reference TRBV7-2 and TRBJ2-3, reads GAGVSQSPSNKVTEKGKDVELRCDPISGHTALYWYRQSLGQGLEFLIYFQGNSAPDKSGLPSDRFSAERTGGSVSTLTIQRTQQEDSAVYLCASSLTGTVTSTDTQYFGPGTRLTVL.